The rows below give T cell receptor beta chains drawn from one sample of a study of human T cells and chemical hapten exposure. TCRdb reanalysed the RACE reads using MiXCR and keeps one entry per CDR3 protein. This table has roughly 190,000 distinct CDR3 sequences, more than 20% appearing once. Specimen: whole blood, collected in connection with sensitization to the hapten diphenylcyclopropenone (DPC). Receptor source: a woman in her forties or fifties with alopecia areata. Some clones in this sample may be carry-over from other donors' samples. Each CDR3 is given without its conserved first and last residue. A D gene is named only where the DNA matches it firmly.

>-|TRBV28|TRBJ1-2
ASSLGDYGYT
>TRBD1|TRBV7-9|TRBJ2-3
ATVTGNVADTQY
>-|TRBV20-1|TRBJ2-7
SAETPHSYEQY
>-|TRBV7-9|TRBJ1-2
ASSPNSVYYGYT
>-|TRBV29-1|TRBJ2-5
SVEGLQTQETQY
>-|TRBV6-5|TRBJ2-5
ASSPPGVGETQY
>TRBD1|TRBV12-3/TRBV12-4|TRBJ2-3
ASSLGQEQVDTQY
>TRBD2|TRBV29-1|TRBJ2-1
SVGGNFAGGGNEQF
>TRBD1|TRBV20-1|TRBJ1-1
SAPGQGITEAF
>-|TRBV15|TRBJ2-2
ATSKGFQTGELF
>-|TRBV6-6|TRBJ2-1
ASSYEIGDAYNEQF
>TRBD1|TRBV29-1|TRBJ2-3
SVDHRGRRSDTQY
>-|TRBV5-1|TRBJ2-3
ASSLAWGRGRIAPTDTQY
>-|TRBV12-3/TRBV12-4|TRBJ1-2
ASSFRGRRGYT
>-|TRBV29-1|TRBJ2-5
SAYPGDRNQETQY
>-|TRBV12-3/TRBV12-4|TRBJ2-7
ASSLGPIEQY
>TRBD2|TRBV29-1|TRBJ2-3
SVGFNGRAPDTQY
>TRBD2|TRBV15|TRBJ2-1
ATSRRLAGVSNEQF
>TRBD2|TRBV5-1|TRBJ2-5
ASRYTSAGNRETQY
>-|TRBV2|TRBJ2-5
ASTLGRLGETQY
>-|TRBV19|TRBJ1-2
ASSTRQRGYT
>TRBD2|TRBV7-9|TRBJ2-3
ASSYGAGAGDTQY
>TRBD1|TRBV5-1|TRBJ2-7
ASSLAFRDRGSEQY
>TRBD1|TRBV6-5|TRBJ1-1
ASSYSGQGVQNTEAF
>-|TRBV14|TRBJ2-6
ASSPGGMGANVLT
>-|TRBV5-1|TRBJ1-5
ASSLTVGQPQH
>-|TRBV20-1|TRBJ1-2
SARDSGTIHGYT
>-|TRBV2|TRBJ1-1
ASSEFSLQPWAF
>TRBD1|TRBV7-9|TRBJ2-7
ASSLGTGIEQY
>-|TRBV29-1|TRBJ1-6
SVGDRNSPLH
>-|TRBV18|TRBJ1-2
ASSPGGANYGYT
>TRBD2|TRBV19|TRBJ2-3
ATYPWGEAGGSTDTQY
>TRBD2|TRBV3-1|TRBJ2-1
ASSPTSGSYEQF
>-|TRBV29-1|TRBJ2-1
SANRDTSYNEQF
>-|TRBV7-3|TRBJ2-3
ASSFGGTADTQY
>TRBD1|TRBV25-1|TRBJ2-4
ASSGVGQGLKNIQY
>-|TRBV29-1|TRBJ1-1
SVDRQGYTEAF
>-|TRBV12-3/TRBV12-4|TRBJ2-3
ASSSRSGGDTDTQY
>-|TRBV12-3/TRBV12-4|TRBJ2-7
ASGRSSYEQY
>-|TRBV20-1|TRBJ1-5
SARVTGPGNQPQH
>-|TRBV7-9|TRBJ2-1
ASSYGHRENNEQF
>TRBD2|TRBV6-5|TRBJ2-3
ASSPTGTSAPSTDTQY
>TRBD1|TRBV6-4|TRBJ1-5
ASHKGQGLGQPQH
>-|TRBV20-1|TRBJ2-7
SARGSRDYEQY
>TRBD2|TRBV7-8|TRBJ2-5
ASSLGRLAGPPGETQY
>TRBD1|TRBV20-1|TRBJ2-7
SARLGTGAYEQY
>TRBD1|TRBV7-2|TRBJ2-1
ASSLPRGQPSYNEQF
>TRBD1|TRBV29-1|TRBJ2-3
SVEETGGTDTQY
>-|TRBV9|TRBJ1-5
ASSPADSNQPQH
>-|TRBV9|TRBJ1-1
ASSVRGENTEAF
>-|TRBV20-1|TRBJ1-2
SARDSRSYT